This TCR beta chain was profiled in a study of blood T cell repertoires in COVID-19. Study summary: Spain, Italy and the United States supplied samples that represented acute and convalescent COVID-19.

In the source study's methods: Reference gene primer amplification gave estimated nucleated cell counts. Clones were read by immunoSEQ multiplex PCR, and TCRdb kept only the in-frame ones, dropping some. That table gives V, J and clone size, and the DNA gave D and trimming. The sample yields 97,000 or so clones, 70% to 85% seen once. Trimming left V 3 bases short and J 5 bases short, with 7 bases between. The CDR3 extends over 12 amino acids. The V gene's germline CDR1 is MNHNS and CDR2 SASEGT. The sample was peripheral blood. This receptor was obtained from a man between 70 and 80 years old with active or convalescent COVID-19. This chain connects TRBV6-1 to TRBJ1-2, with D possibly matching TRBD1 (6 bases). For the CDR3, the DNA is TGTGCCAGCAGTGAGGGGGCGTATGGCTACACCTTC. Residues: CASSEGAYGYTF.